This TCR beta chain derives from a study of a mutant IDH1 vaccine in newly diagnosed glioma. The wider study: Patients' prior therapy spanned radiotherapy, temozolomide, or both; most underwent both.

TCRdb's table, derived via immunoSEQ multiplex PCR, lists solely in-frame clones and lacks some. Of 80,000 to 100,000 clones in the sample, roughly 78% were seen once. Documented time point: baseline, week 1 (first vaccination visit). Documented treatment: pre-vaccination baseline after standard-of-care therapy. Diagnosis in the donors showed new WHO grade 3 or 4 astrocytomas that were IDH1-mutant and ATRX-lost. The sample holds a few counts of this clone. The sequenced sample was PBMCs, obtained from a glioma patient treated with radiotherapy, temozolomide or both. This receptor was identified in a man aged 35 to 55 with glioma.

The CDR3 is CASSRVSNQPQHF. For the CDR3, the DNA is TGTGCCAGCTCACGGGTCTCAAATCAGCCCCAGCATTTT. The genes are TRBV18 and TRBJ1-5; D is unresolved. CDR1 and CDR2 (germline): KGHSH, LQKENI. The CDR3 spans 13 residues. V gave up 4 bases and J gave up 4 bases, with 8 bases separating them.